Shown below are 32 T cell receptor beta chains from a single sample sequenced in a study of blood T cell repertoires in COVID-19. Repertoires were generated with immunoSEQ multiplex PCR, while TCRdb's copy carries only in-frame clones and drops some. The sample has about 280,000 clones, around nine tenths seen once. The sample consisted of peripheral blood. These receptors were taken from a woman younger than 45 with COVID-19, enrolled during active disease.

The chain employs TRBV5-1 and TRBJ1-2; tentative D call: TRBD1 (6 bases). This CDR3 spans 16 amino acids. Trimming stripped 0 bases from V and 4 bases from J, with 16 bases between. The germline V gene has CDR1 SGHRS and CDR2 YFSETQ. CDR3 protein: CASSLGDTDPIYGYTF. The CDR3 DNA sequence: TGCGCCAGCAGCTTGGGGGACACCGACCCCATCTATGGCTACACCTTC. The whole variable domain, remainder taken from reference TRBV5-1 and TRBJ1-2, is KAGVTQTPRYLIKTRGQQVTLSCSPISGHRSVSWYQQTPGQGLQFLFEYFSETQRNKGNFPGRFSGRQFSNSRSEMNVSTLELGDSALYLCASSLGDTDPIYGYTFGSGTRLTVV.

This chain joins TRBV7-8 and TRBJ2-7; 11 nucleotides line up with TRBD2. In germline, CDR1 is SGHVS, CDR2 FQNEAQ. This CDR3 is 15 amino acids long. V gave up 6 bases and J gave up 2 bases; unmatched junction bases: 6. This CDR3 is CASRSGTSGTYEQYF. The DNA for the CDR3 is TGTGCCAGCAGATCCGGGACTAGCGGCACCTACGAGCAGTACTTC.

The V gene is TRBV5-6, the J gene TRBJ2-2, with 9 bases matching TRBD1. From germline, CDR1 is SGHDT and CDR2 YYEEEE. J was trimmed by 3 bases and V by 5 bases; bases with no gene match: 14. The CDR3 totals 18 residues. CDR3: CASRRGTGIVEDTGELFF. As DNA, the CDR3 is TGTGCCAGCAGGCGGGGGACAGGGATCGTTGAGGACACCGGGGAGCTGTTTTTT.

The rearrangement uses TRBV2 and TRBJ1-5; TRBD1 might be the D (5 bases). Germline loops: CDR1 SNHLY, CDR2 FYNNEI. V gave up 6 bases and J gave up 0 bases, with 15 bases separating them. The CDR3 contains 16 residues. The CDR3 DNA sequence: TGTGCCAGCAGCGACGGGGAGGGGATTAGCAATCAGCCCCAGCATTTT. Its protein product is CASSDGEGISNQPQHF.

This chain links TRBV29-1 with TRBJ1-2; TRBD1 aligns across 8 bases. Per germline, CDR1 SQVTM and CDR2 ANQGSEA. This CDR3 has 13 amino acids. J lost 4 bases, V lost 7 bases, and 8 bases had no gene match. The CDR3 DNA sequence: TGCAGCGCCTGGGACAGGCGCCTCTATGGCTACACCTTC. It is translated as CSAWDRRLYGYTF. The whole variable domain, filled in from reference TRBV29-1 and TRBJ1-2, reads SAVISQKPSRDICQRGTSLTIQCQVDSQVTMMFWYRQQPGQSLTLIATANQGSEATYESGFVIDKFPISRPNLTFSTLTVSNMSPEDSSIYLCSAWDRRLYGYTFGSGTRLTVV.

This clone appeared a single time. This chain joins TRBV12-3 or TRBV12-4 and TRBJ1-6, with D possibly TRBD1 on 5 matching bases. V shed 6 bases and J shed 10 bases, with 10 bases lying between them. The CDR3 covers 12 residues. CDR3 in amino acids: CASRSQGSPLHF. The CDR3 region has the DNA TGTGCCAGCAGGTCTCAGGGCTCACCCCTCCACTTT.

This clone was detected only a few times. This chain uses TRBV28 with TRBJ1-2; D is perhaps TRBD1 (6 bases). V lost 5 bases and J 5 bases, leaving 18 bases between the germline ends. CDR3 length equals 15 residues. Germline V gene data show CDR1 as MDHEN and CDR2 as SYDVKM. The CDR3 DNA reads TGTGCCAGCAGTGACAACAGGGAACTGTCTTATGGCTACACCTTC. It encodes CASSDNRELSYGYTF.

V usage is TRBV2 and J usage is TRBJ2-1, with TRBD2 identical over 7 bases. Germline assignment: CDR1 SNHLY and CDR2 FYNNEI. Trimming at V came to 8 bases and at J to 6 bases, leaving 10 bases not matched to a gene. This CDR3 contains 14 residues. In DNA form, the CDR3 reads TGTGCCAGCGTTAGGGGAGGGAGCAGCAATGAGCAGTTCTTC. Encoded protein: CASVRGGSSNEQFF.

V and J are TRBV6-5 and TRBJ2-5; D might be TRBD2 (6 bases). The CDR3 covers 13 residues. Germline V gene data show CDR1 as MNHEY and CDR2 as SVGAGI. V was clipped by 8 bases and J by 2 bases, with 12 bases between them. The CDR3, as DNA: TGTGCCAGCGGAGGGGTCATACAAGAGACCCAGTACTTC. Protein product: CASGGVIQETQYF.

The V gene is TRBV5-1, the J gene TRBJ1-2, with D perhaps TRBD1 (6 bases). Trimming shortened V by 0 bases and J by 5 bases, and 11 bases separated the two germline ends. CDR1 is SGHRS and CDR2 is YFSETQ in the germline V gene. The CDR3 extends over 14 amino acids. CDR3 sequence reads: CASSLGRGAYGYTF. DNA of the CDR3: TGCGCCAGCAGCTTGGGCAGGGGAGCGTATGGCTACACCTTC.

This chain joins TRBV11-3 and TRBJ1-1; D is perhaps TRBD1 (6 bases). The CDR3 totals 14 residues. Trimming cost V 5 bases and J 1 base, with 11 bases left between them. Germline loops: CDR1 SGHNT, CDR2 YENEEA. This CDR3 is CASSLRGTNTEAFF. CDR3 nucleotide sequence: TGTGCCAGCAGCCTGAGGGGGACGAACACTGAAGCTTTCTTT.

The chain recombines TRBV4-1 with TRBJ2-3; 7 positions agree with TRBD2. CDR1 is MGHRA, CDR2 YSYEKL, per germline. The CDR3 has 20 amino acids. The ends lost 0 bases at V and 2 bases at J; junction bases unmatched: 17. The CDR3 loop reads CASSQDRAPWGGDHTDTQYF. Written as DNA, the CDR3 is TGCGCCAGCAGCCAAGATCGGGCCCCCTGGGGGGGGGATCACACAGATACGCAGTATTTT.

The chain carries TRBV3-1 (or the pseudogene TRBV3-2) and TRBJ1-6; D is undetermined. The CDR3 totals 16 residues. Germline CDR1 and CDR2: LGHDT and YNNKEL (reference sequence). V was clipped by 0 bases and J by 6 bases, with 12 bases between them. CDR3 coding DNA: TGTGCCAGCAGCCAAGATCGGGGAGGACCTAATTCACCCCTCCACTTT. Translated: CASSQDRGGPNSPLHF.

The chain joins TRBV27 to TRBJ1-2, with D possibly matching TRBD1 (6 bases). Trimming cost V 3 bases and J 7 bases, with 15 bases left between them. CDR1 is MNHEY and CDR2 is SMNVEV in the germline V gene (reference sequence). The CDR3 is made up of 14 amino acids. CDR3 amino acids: CASSFGVGAGGYTF. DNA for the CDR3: TGTGCCAGCAGTTTTGGGGTGGGGGCGGGTGGCTACACCTTC.

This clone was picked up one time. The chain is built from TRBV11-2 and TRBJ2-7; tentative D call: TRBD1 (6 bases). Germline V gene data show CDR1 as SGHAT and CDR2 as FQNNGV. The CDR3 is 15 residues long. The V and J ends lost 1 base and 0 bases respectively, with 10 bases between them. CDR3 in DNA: TGTGCCAGCAGCTTAGTTACAGGGAGCTCCTACGAGCAGTACTTC. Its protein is CASSLVTGSSYEQYF.

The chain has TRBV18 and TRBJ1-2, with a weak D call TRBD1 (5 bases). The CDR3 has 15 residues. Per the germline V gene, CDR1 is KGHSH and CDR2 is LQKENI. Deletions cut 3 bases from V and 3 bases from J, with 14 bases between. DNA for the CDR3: TGTGCCAGCTCACCGGATTCAGGGAAAGACTATGGCTACACCTTC. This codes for CASSPDSGKDYGYTF.

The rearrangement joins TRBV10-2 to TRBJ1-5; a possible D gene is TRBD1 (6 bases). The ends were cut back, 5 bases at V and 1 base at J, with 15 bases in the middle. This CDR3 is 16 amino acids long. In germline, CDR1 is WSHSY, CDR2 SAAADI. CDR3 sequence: CASSIWGQSSNQPQHF. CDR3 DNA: TGCGCCAGCAGTATCTGGGGGCAGAGCAGCAATCAGCCCCAGCATTTT.

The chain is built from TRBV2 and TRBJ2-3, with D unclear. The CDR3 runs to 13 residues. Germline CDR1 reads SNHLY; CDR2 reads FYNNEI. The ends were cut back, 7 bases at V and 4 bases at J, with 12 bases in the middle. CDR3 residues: CASTLNAPDTQYF. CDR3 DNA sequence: TGTGCCAGCACACTTAACGCGCCAGATACGCAGTATTTT.

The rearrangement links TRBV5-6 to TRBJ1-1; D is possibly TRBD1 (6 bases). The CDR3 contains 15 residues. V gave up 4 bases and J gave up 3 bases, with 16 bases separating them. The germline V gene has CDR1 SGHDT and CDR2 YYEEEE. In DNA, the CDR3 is TGTGCCAGCAGCCCCGTCGGGGGGCGATACACTGAAGCTTTCTTT. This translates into CASSPVGGRYTEAFF.

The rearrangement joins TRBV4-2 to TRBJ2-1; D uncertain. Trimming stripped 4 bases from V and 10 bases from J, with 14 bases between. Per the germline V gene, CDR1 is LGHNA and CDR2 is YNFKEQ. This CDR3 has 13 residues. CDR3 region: CASSPIGLQEQFF. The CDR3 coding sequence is TGTGCCAGCAGCCCCATCGGCCTACAGGAGCAGTTCTTC.

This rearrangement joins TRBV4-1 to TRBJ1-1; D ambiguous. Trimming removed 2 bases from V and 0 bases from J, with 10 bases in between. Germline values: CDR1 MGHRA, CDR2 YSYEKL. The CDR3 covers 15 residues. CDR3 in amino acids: CASSQQIFMNTEAFF. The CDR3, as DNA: TGCGCCAGCAGCCAACAGATCTTTATGAACACTGAAGCTTTCTTT.

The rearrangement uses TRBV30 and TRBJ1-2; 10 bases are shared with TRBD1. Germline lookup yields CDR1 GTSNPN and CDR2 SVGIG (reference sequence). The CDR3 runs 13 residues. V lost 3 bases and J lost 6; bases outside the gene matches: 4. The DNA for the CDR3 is TGTGCCTGGAGAGGACAGGGGGTTAATGGCTACACCTTC. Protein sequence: CAWRGQGVNGYTF.

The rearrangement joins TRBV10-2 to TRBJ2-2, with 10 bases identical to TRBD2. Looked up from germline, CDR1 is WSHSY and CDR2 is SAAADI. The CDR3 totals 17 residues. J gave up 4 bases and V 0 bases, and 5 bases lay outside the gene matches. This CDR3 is CASSESASGGLTGELFF. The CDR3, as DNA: TGCGCCAGCAGTGAGTCGGCTAGCGGGGGACTCACCGGGGAGCTGTTTTTT.

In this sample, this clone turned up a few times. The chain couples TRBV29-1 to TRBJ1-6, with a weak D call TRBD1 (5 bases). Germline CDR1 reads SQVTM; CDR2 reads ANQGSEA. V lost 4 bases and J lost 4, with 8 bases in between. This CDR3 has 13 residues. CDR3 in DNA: TGCAGCGTTGGGACAACATATAATTCACCCCTCCACTTT. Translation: CSVGTTYNSPLHF.

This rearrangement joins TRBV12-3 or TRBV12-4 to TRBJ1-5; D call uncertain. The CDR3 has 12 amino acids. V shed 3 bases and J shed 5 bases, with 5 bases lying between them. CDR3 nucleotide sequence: TGTGCCAGCAGTTTCGGTCATCAGCCCCAGCATTTT. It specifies CASSFGHQPQHF.

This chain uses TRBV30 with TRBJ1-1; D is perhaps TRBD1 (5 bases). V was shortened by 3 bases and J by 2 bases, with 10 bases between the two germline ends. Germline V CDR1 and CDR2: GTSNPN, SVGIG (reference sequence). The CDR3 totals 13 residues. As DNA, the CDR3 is TGTGCCTGGAGACAACAGGTTAACACTGAAGCTTTCTTT. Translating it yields CAWRQQVNTEAFF.

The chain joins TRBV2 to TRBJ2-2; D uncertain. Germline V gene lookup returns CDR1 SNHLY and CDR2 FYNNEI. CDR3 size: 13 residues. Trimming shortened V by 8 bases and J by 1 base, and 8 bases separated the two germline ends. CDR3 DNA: TGTGCCAGCGAAGAACAGAACACCGGGGAGCTGTTTTTT. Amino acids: CASEEQNTGELFF.

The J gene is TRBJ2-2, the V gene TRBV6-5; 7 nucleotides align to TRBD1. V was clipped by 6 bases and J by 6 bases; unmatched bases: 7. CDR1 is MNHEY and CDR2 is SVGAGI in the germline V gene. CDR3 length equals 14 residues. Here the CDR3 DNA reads TGTGCCAGCAGGCCGGACAGGCCCGCCGGGGAGCTGTTTTTT. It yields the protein CASRPDRPAGELFF.

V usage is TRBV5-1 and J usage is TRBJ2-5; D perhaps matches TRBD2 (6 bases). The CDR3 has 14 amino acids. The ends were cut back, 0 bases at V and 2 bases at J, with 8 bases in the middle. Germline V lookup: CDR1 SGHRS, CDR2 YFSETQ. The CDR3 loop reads CASSLVADQETQYF. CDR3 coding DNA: TGCGCCAGCAGCTTGGTAGCGGATCAAGAGACCCAGTACTTC.

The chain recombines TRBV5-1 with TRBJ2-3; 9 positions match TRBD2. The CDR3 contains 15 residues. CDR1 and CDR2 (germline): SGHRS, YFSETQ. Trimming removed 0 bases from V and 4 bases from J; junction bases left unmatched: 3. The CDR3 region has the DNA TGCGCCAGCAGCTTGGGGGGACTAGCAGCAGATACGCAGTATTTT. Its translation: CASSLGGLAADTQYF.

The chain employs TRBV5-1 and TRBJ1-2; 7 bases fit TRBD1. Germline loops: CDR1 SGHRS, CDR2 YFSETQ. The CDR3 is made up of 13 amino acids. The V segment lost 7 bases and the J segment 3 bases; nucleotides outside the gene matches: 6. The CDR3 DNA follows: TGCGCCAGCGGTATTGGACAGGACTATGGCTACACCTTC. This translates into CASGIGQDYGYTF.

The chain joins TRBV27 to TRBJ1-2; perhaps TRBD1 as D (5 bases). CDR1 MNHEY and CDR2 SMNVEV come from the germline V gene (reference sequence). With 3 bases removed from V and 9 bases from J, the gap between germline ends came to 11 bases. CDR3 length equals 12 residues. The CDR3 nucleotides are TGTGCCAGCAGTTTGCAGGGCTTAAGCTACACCTTC. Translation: CASSLQGLSYTF.